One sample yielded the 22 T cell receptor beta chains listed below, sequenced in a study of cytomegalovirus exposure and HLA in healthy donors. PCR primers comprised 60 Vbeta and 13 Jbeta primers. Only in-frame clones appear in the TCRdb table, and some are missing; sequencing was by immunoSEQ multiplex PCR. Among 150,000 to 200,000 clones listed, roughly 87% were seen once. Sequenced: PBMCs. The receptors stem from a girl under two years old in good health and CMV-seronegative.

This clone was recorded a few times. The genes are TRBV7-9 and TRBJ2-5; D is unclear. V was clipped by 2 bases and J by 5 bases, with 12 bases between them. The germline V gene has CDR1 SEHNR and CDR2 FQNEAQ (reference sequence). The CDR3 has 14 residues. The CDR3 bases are TGTGCCAGCAGCTTAATTCTCTTGCAGGAGACCCAGTACTTC. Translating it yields CASSLILLQETQYF.

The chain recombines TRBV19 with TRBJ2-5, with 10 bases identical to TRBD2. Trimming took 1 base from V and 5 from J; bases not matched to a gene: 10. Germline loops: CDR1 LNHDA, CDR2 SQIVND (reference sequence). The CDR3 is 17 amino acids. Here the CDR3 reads CASSIASSGRAGETQYF. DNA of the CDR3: TGTGCCAGTAGTATAGCTTCAAGCGGGAGGGCCGGGGAGACCCAGTACTTC.

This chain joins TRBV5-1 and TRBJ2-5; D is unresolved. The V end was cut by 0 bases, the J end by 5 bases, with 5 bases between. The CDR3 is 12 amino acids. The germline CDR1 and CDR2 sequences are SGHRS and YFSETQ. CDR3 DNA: TGCGCCAGCAGCTTGGTTATGGAGACCCAGTACTTC. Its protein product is CASSLVMETQYF. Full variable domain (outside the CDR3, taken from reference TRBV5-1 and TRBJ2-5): KAGVTQTPRYLIKTRGQQVTLSCSPISGHRSVSWYQQTPGQGLQFLFEYFSETQRNKGNFPGRFSGRQFSNSRSEMNVSTLELGDSALYLCASSLVMETQYFGPGTRLLVL.

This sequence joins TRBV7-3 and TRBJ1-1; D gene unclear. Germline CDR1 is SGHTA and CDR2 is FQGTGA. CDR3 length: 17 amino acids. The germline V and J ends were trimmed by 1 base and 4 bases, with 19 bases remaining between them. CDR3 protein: CASSLRMRGGVRTEAFF. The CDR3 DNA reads TGTGCCAGCAGCTTAAGGATGCGCGGCGGGGTCCGCACTGAAGCTTTCTTT.

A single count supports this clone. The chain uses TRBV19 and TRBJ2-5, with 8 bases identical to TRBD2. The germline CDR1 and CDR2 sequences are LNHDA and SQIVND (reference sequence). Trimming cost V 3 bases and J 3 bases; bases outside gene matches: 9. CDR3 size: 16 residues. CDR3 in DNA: TGTGCCAGTAGTATCGGGACTAGTTTATTCGAAGAGACCCAGTACTTC. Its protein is CASSIGTSLFEETQYF.

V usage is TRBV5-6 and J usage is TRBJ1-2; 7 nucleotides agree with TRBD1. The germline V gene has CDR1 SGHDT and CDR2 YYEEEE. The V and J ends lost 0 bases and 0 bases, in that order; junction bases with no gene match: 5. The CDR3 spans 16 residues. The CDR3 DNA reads TGTGCCAGCAGCTTGGTCGACAGGGCTTCTAACTATGGCTACACCTTC. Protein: CASSLVDRASNYGYTF. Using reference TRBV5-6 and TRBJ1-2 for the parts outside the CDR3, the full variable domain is DAGVTQSPTHLIKTRGQQVTLRCSPKSGHDTVSWYQQALGQGPQFIFQYYEEEERQRGNFPDRFSGHQFPNYSSELNVNALLLGDSALYLCASSLVDRASNYGYTFGSGTRLTVV.

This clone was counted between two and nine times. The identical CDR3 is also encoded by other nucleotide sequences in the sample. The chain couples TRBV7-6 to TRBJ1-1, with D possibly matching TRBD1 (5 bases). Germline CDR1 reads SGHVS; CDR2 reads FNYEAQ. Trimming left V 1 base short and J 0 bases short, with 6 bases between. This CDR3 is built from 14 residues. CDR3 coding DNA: TGTGCCAGCAGCTTAGGGGGCCTGAACACTGAAGCTTTCTTT. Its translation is CASSLGGLNTEAFF.

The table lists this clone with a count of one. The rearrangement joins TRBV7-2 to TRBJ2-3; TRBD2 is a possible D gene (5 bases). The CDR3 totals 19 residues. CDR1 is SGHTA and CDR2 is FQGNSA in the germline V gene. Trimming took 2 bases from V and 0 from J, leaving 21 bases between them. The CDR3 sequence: CASSLYGGARATSTDTQYF. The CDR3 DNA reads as TGTGCCAGCAGCTTATACGGAGGCGCCCGAGCGACTAGCACAGATACGCAGTATTTT.

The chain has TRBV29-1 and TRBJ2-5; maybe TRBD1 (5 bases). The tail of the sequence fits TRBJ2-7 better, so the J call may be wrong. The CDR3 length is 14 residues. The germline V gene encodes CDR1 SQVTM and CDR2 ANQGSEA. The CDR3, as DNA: TGCAGCGTTTCCCCCAGGGAATTGTCCTACGAGCAGTACTTC. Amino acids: CSVSPRELSYEQYF.

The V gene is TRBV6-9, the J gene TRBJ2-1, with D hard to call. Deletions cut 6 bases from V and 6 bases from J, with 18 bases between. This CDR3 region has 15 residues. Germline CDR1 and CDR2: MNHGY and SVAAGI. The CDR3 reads CASRQLGCSSNEQFF. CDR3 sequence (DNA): TGTGCCAGCAGGCAGCTAGGTTGTTCTTCCAATGAGCAGTTCTTC.

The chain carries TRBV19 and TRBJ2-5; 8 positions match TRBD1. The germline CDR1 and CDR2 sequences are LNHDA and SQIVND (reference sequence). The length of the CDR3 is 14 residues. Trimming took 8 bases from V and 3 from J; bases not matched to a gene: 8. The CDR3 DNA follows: TGTGCCAGTGCTGGGCAGGGGGCAAAAGAGACCCAGTACTTC. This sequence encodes CASAGQGAKETQYF.

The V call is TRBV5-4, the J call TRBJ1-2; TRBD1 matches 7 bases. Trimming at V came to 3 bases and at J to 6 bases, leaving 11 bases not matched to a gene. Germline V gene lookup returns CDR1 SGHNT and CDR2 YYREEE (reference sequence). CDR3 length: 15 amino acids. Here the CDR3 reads CASSSVTGSYDGYTF. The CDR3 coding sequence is TGTGCCAGCAGCTCCGTGACAGGGTCGTACGATGGCTACACCTTC.

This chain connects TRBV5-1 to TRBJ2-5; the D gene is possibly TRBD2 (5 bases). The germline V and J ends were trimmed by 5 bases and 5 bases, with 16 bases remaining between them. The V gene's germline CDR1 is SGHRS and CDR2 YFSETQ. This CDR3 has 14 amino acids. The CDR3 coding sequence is TGCGCCAGCAGTCGGGGATCGACCGGGGAGACCCAGTACTTC. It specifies CASSRGSTGETQYF.

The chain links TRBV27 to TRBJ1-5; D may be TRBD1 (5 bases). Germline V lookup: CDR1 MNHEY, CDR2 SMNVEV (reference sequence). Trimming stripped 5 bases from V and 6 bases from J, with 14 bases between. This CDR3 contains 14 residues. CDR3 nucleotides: TGTGCCAGCAGTCTAAGGGGATTGCTTCAGCCCCAGCATTTT. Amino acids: CASSLRGLLQPQHF.

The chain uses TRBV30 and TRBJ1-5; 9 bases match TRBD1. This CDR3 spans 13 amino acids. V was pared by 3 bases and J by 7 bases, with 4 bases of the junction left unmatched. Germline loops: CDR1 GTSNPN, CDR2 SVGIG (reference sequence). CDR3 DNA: TGTGCCTGGAGGGGACAGGGATTCCAGCCCCAGCATTTT. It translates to CAWRGQGFQPQHF.

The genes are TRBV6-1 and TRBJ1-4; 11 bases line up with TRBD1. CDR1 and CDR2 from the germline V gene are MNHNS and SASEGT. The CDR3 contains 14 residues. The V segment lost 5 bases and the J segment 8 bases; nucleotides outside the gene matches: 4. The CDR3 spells CASSSGQGGEKLFF. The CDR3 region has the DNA TGTGCCAGCAGTTCGGGACAGGGGGGAGAAAAACTGTTTTTT.

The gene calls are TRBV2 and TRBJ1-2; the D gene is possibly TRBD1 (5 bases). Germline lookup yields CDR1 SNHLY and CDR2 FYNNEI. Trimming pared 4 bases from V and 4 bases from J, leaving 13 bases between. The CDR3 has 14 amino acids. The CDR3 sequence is CASSGMGGSYGYTF. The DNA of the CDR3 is TGTGCCAGCAGTGGTATGGGGGGATCCTATGGCTACACCTTC.

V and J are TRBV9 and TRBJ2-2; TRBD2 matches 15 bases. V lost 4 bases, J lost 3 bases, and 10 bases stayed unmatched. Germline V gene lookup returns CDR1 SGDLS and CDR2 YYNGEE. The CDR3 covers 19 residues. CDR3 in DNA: TGTGCCAGCAGCCACCCCCCAGGGACTAGCGGGGGGTACACCGGGGAGCTGTTTTTT. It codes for CASSHPPGTSGGYTGELFF.

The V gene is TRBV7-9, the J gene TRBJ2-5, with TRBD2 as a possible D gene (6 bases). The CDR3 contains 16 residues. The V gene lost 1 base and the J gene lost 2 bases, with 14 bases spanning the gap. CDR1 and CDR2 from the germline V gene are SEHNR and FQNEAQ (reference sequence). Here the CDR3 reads CASSLDQLAWQETQYF. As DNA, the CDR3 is TGTGCCAGCAGCTTAGATCAACTAGCCTGGCAAGAGACCCAGTACTTC.

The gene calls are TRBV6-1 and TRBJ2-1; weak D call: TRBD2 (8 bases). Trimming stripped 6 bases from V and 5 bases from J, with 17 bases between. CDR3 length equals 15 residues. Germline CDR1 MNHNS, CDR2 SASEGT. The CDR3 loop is CASSGGGTVDNEQFF. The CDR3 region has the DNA TGTGCCAGCAGCGGGGGGGGGACAGTCGACAATGAGCAGTTCTTC.

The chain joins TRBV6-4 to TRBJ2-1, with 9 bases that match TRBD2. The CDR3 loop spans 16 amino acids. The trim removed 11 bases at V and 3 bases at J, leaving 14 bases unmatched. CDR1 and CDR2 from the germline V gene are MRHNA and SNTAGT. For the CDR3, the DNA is TGTGCCGGCGGCCTAGCGGGGACCCTCTACTACAATGAGCAGTTCTTC. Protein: CAGGLAGTLYYNEQFF.

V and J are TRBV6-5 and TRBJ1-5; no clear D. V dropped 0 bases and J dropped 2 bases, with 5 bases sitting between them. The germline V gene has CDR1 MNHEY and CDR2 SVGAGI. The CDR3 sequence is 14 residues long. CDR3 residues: CASSYSTGNQPQHF. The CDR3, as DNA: TGTGCCAGCAGTTACTCAACAGGCAATCAGCCCCAGCATTTT.